Below are 18 T cell receptor beta chains sequenced from a single sample in a study of blood T cell repertoires in COVID-19 (dated by TCRdb to the early 2020s). Library preparation was by the immunoSEQ multiplex PCR assay. TCRdb provides this immuneACCESS table in a form limited to in-frame rearrangements. Some clones are lacking; in checked studies, under half of them reflect an unresolved V gene, and why the rest are absent is not known. Counted in this sample were some 250,000 clones; around 83% of them appeared once. Approximately 6% of the sample belongs to the ten largest clones. Specimen: peripheral blood. Receptors were obtained from an elderly man with acute or convalescent COVID-19.

This chain connects TRBV7-9 to TRBJ1-4; D unresolved. The CDR3 covers 17 residues. The germline V gene has CDR1 SEHNR and CDR2 FQNEAQ (reference sequence). Deletions cut 3 bases from V and 2 bases from J, with 16 bases between. The DNA of the CDR3 is TGTGCCAGCAGCTTGGAGATGCGGGAGCCTACTAATGAAAAACTGTTTTTT. Protein product: CASSLEMREPTNEKLFF.

The chain uses TRBV5-1 and TRBJ2-1, with a weak D call TRBD2 (6 bases). Germline values: CDR1 SGHRS, CDR2 YFSETQ. Trimming cost V 0 bases and J 7 bases, with 11 bases left between them. The length of the CDR3 is 14 residues. This chain's CDR3 is CASSLGGRENEQFF. The CDR3 nucleotides are TGCGCCAGCAGCTTGGGCGGGCGGGAAAATGAGCAGTTCTTC.

This rearrangement joins TRBV19 to TRBJ2-7, with 8 nucleotides matching TRBD2. Germline V gene lookup returns CDR1 LNHDA and CDR2 SQIVND (reference sequence). The ends lost 0 bases at V and 3 bases at J; junction bases unmatched: 4. The CDR3 sequence is 15 residues long. CDR3 in amino acids: CASSIESGGHYEQYF. CDR3 in DNA: TGTGCCAGTAGTATAGAAAGCGGGGGCCACTACGAGCAGTACTTC.

In DNA form, the CDR3 reads TGTGCCAGCAGCTTACAGTCCTACGAGCAGTACTTC. Translated, it gives CASSLQSYEQYF. V is TRBV11-2 and J is TRBJ2-7, with no clear D. CDR3 size: 12 residues. V lost 2 bases and J 1 base, leaving 3 bases between the germline ends. Per germline, CDR1 SGHAT and CDR2 FQNNGV.

V usage is TRBV24-1 and J usage is TRBJ2-3; D may be TRBD2 (5 bases). CDR1 and CDR2 from the germline V gene are KGHDR and SFDVKD. This CDR3 region has 13 residues. Trimming stripped 9 bases from V and 0 bases from J, with 9 bases between. The CDR3 DNA follows: TGTGCCACCTCGGGAAGTAGCACAGATACGCAGTATTTT. Amino acid sequence: CATSGSSTDTQYF.

The chain links TRBV19 to TRBJ1-6; 8 bases agree with TRBD1. Trimming at V came to 5 bases and at J to 7 bases, leaving 7 bases not matched to a gene. Germline lookup yields CDR1 LNHDA and CDR2 SQIVND (reference sequence). The CDR3 covers 15 residues. CDR3 loop: CASSSSGGANSPLHF. CDR3 sequence (DNA): TGTGCCAGTAGTTCATCAGGGGGCGCAAATTCACCCCTCCACTTT.

This chain links TRBV20-1 with TRBJ1-1; D gene ambiguous. The CDR3 is made up of 11 amino acids. Looked up from germline, CDR1 is DFQATT and CDR2 is SNEGSKA (reference sequence). The ends were cut back, 0 bases at V and 9 bases at J, with 8 bases in the middle. The CDR3 DNA sequence: TGCAGTGCTAGAGACTTGAGCCAAGCTTTCTTT. Its translation: CSARDLSQAFF.

The V gene is TRBV28, the J gene TRBJ1-1, with no clear D. The CDR3 extends over 14 amino acids. The V gene lost 5 bases and the J gene lost 10 bases, with 20 bases spanning the gap. Looked up from germline, CDR1 is MDHEN and CDR2 is SYDVKM. CDR3 amino acids: CASSLAKNRFGAFF. The CDR3, as DNA: TGTGCCAGCAGTCTCGCCAAGAACCGCTTCGGAGCTTTCTTT.

This clone has only one observation. This chain connects TRBV9 to TRBJ1-1, with D possibly matching TRBD1 (6 bases). Germline V CDR1 and CDR2: SGDLS, YYNGEE. The CDR3 extends over 14 amino acids. With 2 bases removed from V and 2 bases from J, the gap between germline ends came to 10 bases. DNA of the CDR3: TGTGCCAGCAGCGTCGGGACAAGAAACACTGAAGCTTTCTTT. Amino acids: CASSVGTRNTEAFF.

J is TRBJ2-7 and V is TRBV10-3; TRBD2 matches 7 bases. The CDR3 has 16 residues. CDR1 ENHRY and CDR2 SYGVKD come from the germline V gene. After removal of 9 bases from V and 0 bases from J, the junction contained 14 bases not matched to a gene. This chain's CDR3 is CAIRSGAGTTSYEQYF. As DNA, the CDR3 is TGTGCCATTCGGTCCGGGGCCGGGACTACCTCCTACGAGCAGTACTTC.

This chain uses TRBV5-1 with TRBJ2-3; D is perhaps TRBD1 (6 bases). Germline CDR1 SGHRS, CDR2 YFSETQ. The CDR3 extends over 14 amino acids. Between the trimmed V and J ends, which lost 2 bases and 2 bases, there was a span of 9 bases. The DNA of the CDR3 is TGCGCCAGCAGCTTAATGGGGGCCACAGATACGCAGTATTTT. The encoded protein is CASSLMGATDTQYF.

The rearrangement uses TRBV3-1 (or the pseudogene TRBV3-2) and TRBJ2-7; possibly TRBD1 for D (9 bases). Trimming cost V 2 bases and J 9 bases, with 20 bases left between them. Germline V gives CDR1 LGHDT, CDR2 YNNKEL (reference sequence). The CDR3 covers 15 residues. CDR3 DNA sequence: TGTGCCAGCAGCCAATTAGCGGGACAGGGTGGAGGGCAGTACTTC. It translates to CASSQLAGQGGGQYF.

CDR3 nucleotide sequence: TGTGCCAGCAGTTACTCGGCGGGCCGATCCTACGAGCAGTACTTC. Translated, it gives CASSYSAGRSYEQYF. V usage is TRBV6-5 and J usage is TRBJ2-7; a possible D gene is TRBD2 (5 bases). Germline CDR1 and CDR2: MNHEY and SVGAGI. This CDR3 has 15 amino acids. V shed 0 bases and J shed 1 base, with 10 bases lying between them.

This chain joins TRBV2 and TRBJ1-5; 11 bases are a match to TRBD1. Looked up from germline, CDR1 is SNHLY and CDR2 is FYNNEI. The V gene end was trimmed by 6 bases and the J gene end by 1 base; junction bases not matched to a gene: 8. The CDR3 is 17 amino acids. The CDR3 is CASSGTGGRGSNQPQHF. CDR3 in DNA: TGTGCCAGCAGCGGGACAGGGGGACGGGGGAGCAATCAGCCCCAGCATTTT.

The chain is built from TRBV5-1 and TRBJ2-1, with D tentatively TRBD1 (6 bases). V shed 3 bases and J shed 0 bases, with 22 bases lying between them. Germline V gene data show CDR1 as SGHRS and CDR2 as YFSETQ. The CDR3 runs 19 residues. Here the CDR3 reads CASSSLTPGATSSYNEQFF. The CDR3 coding sequence is TGCGCCAGCAGCTCTTTGACCCCAGGGGCTACGAGCTCCTACAATGAGCAGTTCTTC.

The chain uses TRBV7-2 and TRBJ2-7; 7 bases fit TRBD1. Unmatched junction bases numbered 12, after V lost 6 bases and J lost 4 bases. The germline V gene encodes CDR1 SGHTA and CDR2 FQGNSA. CDR3 length: 15 amino acids. CDR3 in DNA: TGTGCCAGCAGTGACCTCGGGACAGTCCTTTACGAGCAGTACTTC. Its protein product is CASSDLGTVLYEQYF.

This clone appeared a single time. The chain is built from TRBV27 and TRBJ2-2; D might be TRBD1 (7 bases). This CDR3 is built from 15 residues. In germline, CDR1 is MNHEY, CDR2 SMNVEV (reference sequence). V dropped 6 bases and J dropped 1 base, with 12 bases sitting between them. The CDR3: CASRAGQLNTGELFF. In nucleotides, the CDR3 is TGTGCCAGCAGGGCGGGACAGCTGAACACCGGGGAGCTGTTTTTT.

The count of this clone is one. The rearrangement uses TRBV5-1 and TRBJ2-7, with TRBD1 identical over 8 bases. The junction had 11 bases not matched to a gene; V was cut back by 6 bases and J by 6 bases. This CDR3 is 14 amino acids long. Germline CDR1 reads SGHRS; CDR2 reads YFSETQ. Here the CDR3 DNA reads TGCGCCAGCACCCCGGACAGGGAGAGAGGCGAGCAGTACTTC. Residues: CASTPDRERGEQYF.